The T cell receptor beta chain described here comes from a study of blood T cell repertoires in COVID-19 (dated by TCRdb to the early 2020s). Some background on the complete study: Samples from collaborators originated in the United States, Italy and Spain and spanned both the acute and convalescent phases of COVID-19. The prospective study material was composed of cDNA or gDNA derived from T cells, B-cell-depleted T cells, or PBMCs. Deeply sampled blood TCRbeta repertoires from subjects exposed to, actively infected with, or recovered from COVID-19 were included in the dataset. A freely available public database, intended as a resource for researchers studying the immune response to SARS-CoV-2, is where the repertoires were released. Samples came from the ongoing ImmuneRACE study (first 160 participants) plus 1,254 subjects from 6 global collaborators. The sample metadata nearly always contained a de-identified subject ID, COVID-19 status, age in years and sex. Where HLA class I and class II types were available, the types were taken from metadata supplied by the sample provider, not from assay-based typing. The investigation overall reported the following: The quantity of clinical and demographic metadata differed by source and by participant and was supplied without curation.

Taken from the germline V gene (reference sequence), the CDR1 and CDR2 loops are GTSNPN and SVGIG. The CDR3 measures 15 amino acids from cysteine to phenylalanine. Kept here is only the CDR3 DNA, which spans 45 bases and is read in frame from base 1. At the junction V is shortened by 4 bases and J by 0 bases, with 13 bases in between. In the prospective study, participants were roughly 18 to 100 years old, resided in about two dozen geographic areas of the United States, and were enrolled through a virtual design. To assign participants to cohorts, the prospective study relied on clinical history that participants themselves reported in a screening survey and a study questionnaire. Recovered participants in ImmuneRACE Cohort 3 were defined as having two consecutive negative NP/OP PCR tests, clearance from a healthcare professional, or resolution of symptoms. Mobile phlebotomists in the prospective study collected whole blood, serum and a nasopharyngeal or oropharyngeal swab from every participant. Participants in the prospective study had the option to provide additional blood draws and questionnaires over a roughly two-month period. Before DNA extraction, prospective study blood samples were shipped either frozen or at room temperature.

Regarding this clone: There is no known antigen for this receptor. No base-level quality is on record; no much larger clone is a single base apart.

The immunoSEQ Assay, a bias-controlled multiplex PCR, was used to amplify TCRbeta CDR3 regions from genomic DNA. In the authors' own workflow: The number of nucleated cells in each sample was estimated by amplification of reference gene primers within the assay. Sequence reads were collapsed and filtered to measure the absolute abundance of every unique TCRbeta CDR3 rearrangement. For each sample, productive Simpson clonality was calculated as the square root of Simpson's diversity index over productive rearrangements. TCRdb obtained this table from immuneACCESS and retained in-frame rearrangements with V and J assigned. These tables miss some clones; where compared with another copy, unresolved V genes account for less than half of the shortfall, and the remainder is unexplained. That table supplies the V and J calls and clone size; D and trimming were determined from the DNA. The sample table records 250,000 to 300,000 clones; 80% to 95% of these occur just once. Of the sample, roughly 1.1% falls within the top ten clones.

The rearranged chain carries TRBV30 and TRBJ2-4; there is no confident call for the D gene. The sample consisted of PBMCs or T cells enriched from blood (not recorded which). The sequence derives from a woman in her 30s who had recovered from COVID-19. CDR3 protein: CAWNHPVLAKNIQYF. The DNA is as follows: TGTGCCTGGAATCACCCGGTATTAGCCAAAAACATTCAGTACTTC.